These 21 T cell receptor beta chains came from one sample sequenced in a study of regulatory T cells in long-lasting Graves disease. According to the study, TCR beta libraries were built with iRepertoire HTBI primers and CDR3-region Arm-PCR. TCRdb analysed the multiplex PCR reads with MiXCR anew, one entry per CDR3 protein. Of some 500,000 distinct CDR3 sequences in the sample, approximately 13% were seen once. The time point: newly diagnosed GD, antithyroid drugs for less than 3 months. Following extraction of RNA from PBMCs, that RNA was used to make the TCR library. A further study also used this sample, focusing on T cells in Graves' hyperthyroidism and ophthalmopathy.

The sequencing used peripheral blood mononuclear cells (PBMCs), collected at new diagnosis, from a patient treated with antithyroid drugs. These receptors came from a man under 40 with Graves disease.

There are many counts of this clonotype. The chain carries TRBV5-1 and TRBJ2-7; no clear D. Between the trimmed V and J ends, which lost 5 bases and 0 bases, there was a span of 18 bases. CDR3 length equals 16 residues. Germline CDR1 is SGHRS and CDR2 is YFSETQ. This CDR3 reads CASSYGRVAASYEQYF. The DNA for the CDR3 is TGCGCCAGCAGTTACGGCCGGGTAGCAGCCTCCTACGAGCAGTACTTC.

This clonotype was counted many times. CDR3 in amino acids: CATSDGPTEQETQYF. CDR3 in DNA: TGTGCCACCAGTGACGGACCGACGGAGCAAGAGACCCAGTACTTC. The rearrangement links TRBV24-1 to TRBJ2-5; no reliable D call. V was trimmed by 4 bases and J by 2 bases, leaving 13 bases between them. Germline V gives CDR1 KGHDR, CDR2 SFDVKD. The CDR3 consists of 15 residues.

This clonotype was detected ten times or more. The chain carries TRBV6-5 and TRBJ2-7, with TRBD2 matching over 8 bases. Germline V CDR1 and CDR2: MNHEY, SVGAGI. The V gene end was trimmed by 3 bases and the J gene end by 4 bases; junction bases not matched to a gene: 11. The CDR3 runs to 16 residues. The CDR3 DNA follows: TGTGCCAGCAGTTATGGGTCGGGAGGGGACCCATACGAGCAGTACTTC. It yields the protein CASSYGSGGDPYEQYF.

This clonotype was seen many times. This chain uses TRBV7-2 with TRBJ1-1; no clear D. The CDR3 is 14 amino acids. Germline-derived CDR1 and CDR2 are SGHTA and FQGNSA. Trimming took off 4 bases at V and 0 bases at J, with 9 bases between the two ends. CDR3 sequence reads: CASSSSVMNTEAFF. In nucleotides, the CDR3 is TGTGCCAGCAGCTCCTCGGTGATGAACACTGAAGCTTTCTTT.

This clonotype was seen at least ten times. DNA for the CDR3: TGTGCCAGCAGCCGAGGACTGGACTTCACAGATACGCAGTATTTT. As protein: CASSRGLDFTDTQYF. This chain connects TRBV7-2 to TRBJ2-3; D possibly corresponds to TRBD2 (5 bases). This CDR3 spans 15 amino acids. The germline V gene encodes CDR1 SGHTA and CDR2 FQGNSA. V was trimmed by 5 bases and J by 2 bases, leaving 14 bases between them.

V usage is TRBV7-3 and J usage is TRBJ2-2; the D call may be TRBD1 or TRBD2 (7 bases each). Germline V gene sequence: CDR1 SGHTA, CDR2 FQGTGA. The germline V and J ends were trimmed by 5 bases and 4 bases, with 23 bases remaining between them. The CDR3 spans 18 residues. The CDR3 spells CASSRQGGGGPFTGELFF. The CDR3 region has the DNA TGTGCCAGCAGCCGCCAGGGGGGGGGAGGGCCGTTCACCGGGGAGCTGTTTTTT.

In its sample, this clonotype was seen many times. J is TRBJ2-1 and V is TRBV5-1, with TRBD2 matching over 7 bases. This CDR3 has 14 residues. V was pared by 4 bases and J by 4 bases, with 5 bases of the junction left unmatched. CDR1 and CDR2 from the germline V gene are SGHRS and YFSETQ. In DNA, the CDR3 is TGCGCCAGCAGCCACACTAGCGCGTACAATGAGCAGTTCTTC. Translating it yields CASSHTSAYNEQFF.

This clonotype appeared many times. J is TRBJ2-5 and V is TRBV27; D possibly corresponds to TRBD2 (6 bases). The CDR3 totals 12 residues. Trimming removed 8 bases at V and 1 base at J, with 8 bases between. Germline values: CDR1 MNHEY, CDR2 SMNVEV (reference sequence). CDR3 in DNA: TGTGCCAGCTGGAGGGGCCAAGAGACCCAGTACTTC. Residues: CASWRGQETQYF.

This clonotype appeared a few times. The CDR3 protein is CASSVASGYNEQFF. In DNA form, the CDR3 reads TGCGCCAGCAGTGTTGCTAGCGGTTACAATGAGCAGTTCTTC. The V and J genes are TRBV10-2 and TRBJ2-1; 7 nucleotides match TRBD2. The CDR3 consists of 14 residues. V was pared by 4 bases and J by 4 bases, with 4 bases of the junction left unmatched. CDR1 is WSHSY, CDR2 SAAADI, per germline.

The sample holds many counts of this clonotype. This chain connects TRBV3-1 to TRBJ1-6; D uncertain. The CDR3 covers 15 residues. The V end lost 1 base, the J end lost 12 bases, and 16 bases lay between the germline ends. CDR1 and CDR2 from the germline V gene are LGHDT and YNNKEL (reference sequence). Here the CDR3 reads CASSQGQHSKGPLHF. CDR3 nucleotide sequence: TGTGCCAGCAGCCAAGGCCAACATTCCAAGGGACCCCTCCACTTT.

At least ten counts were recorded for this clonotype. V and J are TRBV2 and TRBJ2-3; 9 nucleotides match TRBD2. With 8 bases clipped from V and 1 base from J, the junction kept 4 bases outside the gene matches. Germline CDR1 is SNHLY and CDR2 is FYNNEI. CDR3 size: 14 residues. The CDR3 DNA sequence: TGTGCCAGCCAGCGGGAGGTGGGCACAGATACGCAGTATTTT. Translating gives CASQREVGTDTQYF. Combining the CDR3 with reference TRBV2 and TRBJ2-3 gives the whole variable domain EPEVTQTPSHQVTQMGQEVILRCVPISNHLYFYWYRQILGQKVEFLVSFYNNEISEKSEIFDDQFSVERPDGSNFTLKIRSTKLEDSAMYFCASQREVGTDTQYFGPGTRLTVL.

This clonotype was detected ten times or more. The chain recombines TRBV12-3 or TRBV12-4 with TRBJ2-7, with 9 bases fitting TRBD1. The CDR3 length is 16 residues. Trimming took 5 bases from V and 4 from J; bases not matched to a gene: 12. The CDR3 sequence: CASSPQGGTGWYEQYF. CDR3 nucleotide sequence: TGTGCCAGCAGTCCTCAGGGTGGGACAGGGTGGTACGAGCAGTACTTC.

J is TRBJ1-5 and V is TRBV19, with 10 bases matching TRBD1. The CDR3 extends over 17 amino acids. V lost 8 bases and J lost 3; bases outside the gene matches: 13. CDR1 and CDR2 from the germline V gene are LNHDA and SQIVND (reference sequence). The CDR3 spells CASGLSPGQGNNQPQHF. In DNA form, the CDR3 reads TGTGCCAGTGGCCTCTCTCCGGGACAGGGGAACAATCAGCCCCAGCATTTT.

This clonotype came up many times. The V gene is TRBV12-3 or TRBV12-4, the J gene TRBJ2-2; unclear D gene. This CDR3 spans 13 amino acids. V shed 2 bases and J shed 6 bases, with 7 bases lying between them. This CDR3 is CASSLTQAGELFF. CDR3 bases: TGTGCCAGCAGTTTAACCCAGGCCGGGGAGCTGTTTTTT.

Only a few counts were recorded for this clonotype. In nucleotides, the CDR3 is TGCAGCATACCAACTCAGGGGATTGAAGAGACCCAGTACTTC. Its protein product is CSIPTQGIEETQYF. The chain is built from TRBV29-1 and TRBJ2-5, with D possibly being TRBD1 (6 bases). Germline V CDR1 and CDR2: SQVTM, ANQGSEA. The CDR3 is 14 residues long. V was shortened by 8 bases and J by 3 bases, with 19 bases between the two germline ends.

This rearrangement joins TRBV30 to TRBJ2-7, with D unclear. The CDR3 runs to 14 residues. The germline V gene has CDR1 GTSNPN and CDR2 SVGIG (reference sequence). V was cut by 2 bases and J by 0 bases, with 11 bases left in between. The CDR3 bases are TGTGCCTGGAGTAAAGTGGGTTTCTCCTACGAGCAGTACTTC. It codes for CAWSKVGFSYEQYF. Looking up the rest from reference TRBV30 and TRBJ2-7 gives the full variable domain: SQTIHQWPATLVQPVGSPLSLECTVEGTSNPNLYWYRQAAGRGLQLLFYSVGIGQISSEVPQNLSASRPQDRQFILSSKKLLLSDSGFYLCAWSKVGFSYEQYFGPGTRLTVT.

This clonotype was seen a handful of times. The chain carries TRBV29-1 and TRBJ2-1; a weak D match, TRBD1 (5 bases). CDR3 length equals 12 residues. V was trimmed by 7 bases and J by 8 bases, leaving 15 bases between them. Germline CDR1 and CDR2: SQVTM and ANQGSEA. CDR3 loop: CSAGQSSYEQFF. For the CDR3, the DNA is TGCAGCGCTGGACAATCCTCCTATGAGCAGTTCTTC.

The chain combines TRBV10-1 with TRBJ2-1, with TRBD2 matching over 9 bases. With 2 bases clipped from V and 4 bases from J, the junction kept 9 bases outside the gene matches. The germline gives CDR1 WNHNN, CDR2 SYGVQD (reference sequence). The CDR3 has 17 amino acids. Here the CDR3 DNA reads TGCGCCAGCAGTGAGGGAATGACTAGCGGCACGTACAATGAGCAGTTCTTC. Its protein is CASSEGMTSGTYNEQFF.

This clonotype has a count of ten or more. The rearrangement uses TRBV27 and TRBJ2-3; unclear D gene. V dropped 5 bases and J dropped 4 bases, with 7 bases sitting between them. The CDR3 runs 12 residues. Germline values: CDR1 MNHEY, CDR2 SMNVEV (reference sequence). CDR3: CASSPSSDTQYF. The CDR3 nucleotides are TGTGCCAGCAGTCCAAGTTCAGATACGCAGTATTTT.

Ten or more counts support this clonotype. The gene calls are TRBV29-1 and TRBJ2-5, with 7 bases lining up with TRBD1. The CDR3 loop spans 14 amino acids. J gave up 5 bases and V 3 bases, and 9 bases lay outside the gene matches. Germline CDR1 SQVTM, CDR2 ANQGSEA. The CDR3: CSVEEDRLRETQYF. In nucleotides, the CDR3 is TGCAGCGTTGAGGAGGACAGGCTTCGGGAGACCCAGTACTTC. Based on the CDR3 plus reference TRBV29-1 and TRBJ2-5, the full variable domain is SAVISQKPSRDICQRGTSLTIQCQVDSQVTMMFWYRQQPGQSLTLIATANQGSEATYESGFVIDKFPISRPNLTFSTLTVSNMSPEDSSIYLCSVEEDRLRETQYFGPGTRLLVL.

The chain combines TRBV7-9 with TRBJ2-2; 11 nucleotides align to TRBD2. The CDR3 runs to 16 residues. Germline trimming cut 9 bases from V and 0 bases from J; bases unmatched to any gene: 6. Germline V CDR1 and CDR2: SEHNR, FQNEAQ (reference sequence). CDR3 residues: CASRPTSGTNTGELFF. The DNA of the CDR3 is TGTGCCAGTAGGCCGACTAGCGGGACGAACACCGGGGAGCTGTTTTTT.